The T cell receptor beta chain under discussion was sequenced for a study of Ad26.COV2.S vaccination and SARS-CoV-2 variants. General study points: In vaccinated individuals, spike-specific CD8+ and CD4+ T cell responses reportedly displayed substantial breadth.

Treatment specified: some 20 received Ad26.COV2.S at low or high dose, single or two shots; about 5 received placebo; per-sample allocation not given. Sampling was done on day 63 after the first vaccine or placebo injection. Sequencing used immunoSEQ multiplex PCR; TCRdb keeps in-frame clones, though not all of them. The table shows about 680,000 clones, with around 89% occurring only once. As regards this clone: Its antigen is still unknown.

This CDR3 has 14 residues. V gave up 5 bases and J gave up 1 base, with 12 bases separating them. Germline V gene lookup returns CDR1 SGHRS and CDR2 YFSETQ. The source is a person aged 18 to 59 who received the Ad26.COV2.S COVID-19 vaccine or a placebo. Here the sequenced sample was peripheral blood, taken in a trial of Ad26.COV2.S vaccine versus placebo. The gene calls are TRBV5-1 and TRBJ2-5, with D possibly called TRBD1 or TRBD2 (5 bases each). This CDR3 reads CASSVNGAQETQYF. The CDR3 DNA sequence: TGCGCCAGCAGTGTGAACGGGGCCCAAGAGACCCAGTACTTC.